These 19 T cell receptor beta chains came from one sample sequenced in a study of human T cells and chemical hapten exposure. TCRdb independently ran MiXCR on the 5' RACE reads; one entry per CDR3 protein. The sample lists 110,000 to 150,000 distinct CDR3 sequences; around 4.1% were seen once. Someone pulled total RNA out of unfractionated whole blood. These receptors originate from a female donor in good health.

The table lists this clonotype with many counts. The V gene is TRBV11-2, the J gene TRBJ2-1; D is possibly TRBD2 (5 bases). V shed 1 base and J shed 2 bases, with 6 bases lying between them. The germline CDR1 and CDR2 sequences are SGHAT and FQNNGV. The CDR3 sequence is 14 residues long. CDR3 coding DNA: TGTGCCAGCAGCTTAGTACTAGCCTACAATGAGCAGTTCTTC. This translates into CASSLVLAYNEQFF.

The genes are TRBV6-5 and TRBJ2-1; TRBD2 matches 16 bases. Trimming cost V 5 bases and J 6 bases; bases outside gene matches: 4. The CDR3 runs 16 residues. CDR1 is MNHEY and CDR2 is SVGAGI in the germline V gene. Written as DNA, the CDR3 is TGTGCCAGCAGTGGGACTAGCGGGGGGGGGATCAATGAGCAGTTCTTC. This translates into CASSGTSGGGINEQFF.

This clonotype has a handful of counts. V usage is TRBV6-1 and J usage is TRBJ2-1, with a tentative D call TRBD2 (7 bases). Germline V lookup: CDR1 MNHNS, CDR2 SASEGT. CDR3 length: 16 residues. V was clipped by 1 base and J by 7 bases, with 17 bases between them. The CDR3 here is CASSEGWGGAKNEQFF. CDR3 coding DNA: TGTGCCAGCAGTGAAGGATGGGGGGGGGCAAAAAATGAGCAGTTCTTC.

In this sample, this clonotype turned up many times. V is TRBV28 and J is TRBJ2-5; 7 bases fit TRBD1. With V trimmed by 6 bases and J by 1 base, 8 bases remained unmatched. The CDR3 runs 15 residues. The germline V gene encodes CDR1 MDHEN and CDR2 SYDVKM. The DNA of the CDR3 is TGTGCCAGCAGCCTCCCGACAGGGCTCCAAGAGACCCAGTACTTC. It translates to CASSLPTGLQETQYF.

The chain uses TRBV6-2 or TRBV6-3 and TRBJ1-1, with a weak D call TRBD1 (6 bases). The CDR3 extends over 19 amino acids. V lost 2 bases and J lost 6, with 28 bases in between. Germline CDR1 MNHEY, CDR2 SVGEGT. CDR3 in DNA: TGTGCCAGCAGTTACACGATCCGTCCAGGGGCTTCTAGTCGTGCTGAAGCTTTCTTT. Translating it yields CASSYTIRPGASSRAEAFF.

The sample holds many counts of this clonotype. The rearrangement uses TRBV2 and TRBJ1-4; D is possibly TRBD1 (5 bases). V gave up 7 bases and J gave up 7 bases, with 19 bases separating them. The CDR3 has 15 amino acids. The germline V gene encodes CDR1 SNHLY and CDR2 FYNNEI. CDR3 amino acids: CASTPGQGGVEKLFF. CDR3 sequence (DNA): TGTGCCAGCACTCCCGGCCAGGGCGGGGTTGAAAAACTGTTTTTT.

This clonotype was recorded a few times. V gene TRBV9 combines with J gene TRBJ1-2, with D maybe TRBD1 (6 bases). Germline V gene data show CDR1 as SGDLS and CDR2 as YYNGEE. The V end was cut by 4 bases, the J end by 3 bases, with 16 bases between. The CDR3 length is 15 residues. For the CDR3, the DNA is TGTGCCAGCAGCTTAACAGGGTTTGCGGACTATGGCTACACCTTC. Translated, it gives CASSLTGFADYGYTF.

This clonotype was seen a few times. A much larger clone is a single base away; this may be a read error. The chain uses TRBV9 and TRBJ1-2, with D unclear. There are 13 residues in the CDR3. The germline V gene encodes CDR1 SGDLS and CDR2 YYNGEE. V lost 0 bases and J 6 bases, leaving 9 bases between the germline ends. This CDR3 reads CASSVAENDGYTF. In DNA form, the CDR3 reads TGTGCCAGCAGCGTAGCTGAAAACGATGGCTACACCTTC.

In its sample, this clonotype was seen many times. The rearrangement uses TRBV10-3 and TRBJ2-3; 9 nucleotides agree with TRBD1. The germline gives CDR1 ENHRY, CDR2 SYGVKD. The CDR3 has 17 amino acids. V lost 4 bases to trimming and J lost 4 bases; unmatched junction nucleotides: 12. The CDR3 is CAISGSWDRDAADTQYF. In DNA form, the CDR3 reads TGTGCCATCAGTGGATCATGGGACAGGGATGCGGCAGATACGCAGTATTTT.

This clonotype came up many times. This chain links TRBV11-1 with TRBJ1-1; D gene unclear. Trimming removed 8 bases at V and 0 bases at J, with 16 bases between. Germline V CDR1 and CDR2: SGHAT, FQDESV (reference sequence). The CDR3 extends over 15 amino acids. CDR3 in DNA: TGTGCCAGCGGGTACAGAACAGCACTGAACACTGAAGCTTTCTTT. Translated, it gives CASGYRTALNTEAFF.

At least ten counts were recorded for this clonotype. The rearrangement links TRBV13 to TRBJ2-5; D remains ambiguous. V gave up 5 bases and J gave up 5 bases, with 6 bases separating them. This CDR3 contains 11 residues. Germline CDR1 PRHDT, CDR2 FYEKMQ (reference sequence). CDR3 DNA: TGTGCCAGCAGCCTCAGCGAGACCCAGTACTTC. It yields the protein CASSLSETQYF.

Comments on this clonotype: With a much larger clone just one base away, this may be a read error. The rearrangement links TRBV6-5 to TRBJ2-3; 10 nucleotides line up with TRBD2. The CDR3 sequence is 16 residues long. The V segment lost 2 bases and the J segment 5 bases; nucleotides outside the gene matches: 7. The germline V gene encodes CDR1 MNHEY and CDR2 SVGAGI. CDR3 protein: CASSYASGGAIDTQYF. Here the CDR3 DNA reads TGTGCCAGCAGTTACGCAAGCGGGGGGGCCATAGATACGCAGTATTTT.

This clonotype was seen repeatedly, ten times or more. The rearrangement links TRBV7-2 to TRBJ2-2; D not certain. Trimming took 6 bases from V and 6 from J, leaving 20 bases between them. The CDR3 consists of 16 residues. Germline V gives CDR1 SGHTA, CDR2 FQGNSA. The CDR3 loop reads CASRPATVSVSGELFF. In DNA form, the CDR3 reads TGTGCCAGCAGACCAGCTACGGTGAGCGTTTCCGGGGAGCTGTTTTTT.

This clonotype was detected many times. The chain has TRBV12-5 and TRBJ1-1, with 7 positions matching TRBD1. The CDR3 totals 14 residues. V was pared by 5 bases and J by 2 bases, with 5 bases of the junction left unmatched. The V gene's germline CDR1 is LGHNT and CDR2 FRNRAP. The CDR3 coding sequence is TGTGCTAGTGGTCGGGGGACAGCTAACACTGAAGCTTTCTTT. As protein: CASGRGTANTEAFF.

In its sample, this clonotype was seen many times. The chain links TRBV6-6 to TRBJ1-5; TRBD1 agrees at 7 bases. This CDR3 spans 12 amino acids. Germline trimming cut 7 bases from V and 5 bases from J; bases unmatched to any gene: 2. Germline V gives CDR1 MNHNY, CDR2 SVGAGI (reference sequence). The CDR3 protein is CASKGTDQPQHF. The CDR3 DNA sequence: TGTGCCAGCAAAGGGACAGATCAGCCCCAGCATTTT.

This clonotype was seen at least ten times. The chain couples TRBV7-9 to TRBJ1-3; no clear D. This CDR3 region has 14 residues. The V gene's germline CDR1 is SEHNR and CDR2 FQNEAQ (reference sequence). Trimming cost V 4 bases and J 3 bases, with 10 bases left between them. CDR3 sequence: CASSSSNGGNTIYF. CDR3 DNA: TGTGCCAGCAGCTCGTCCAATGGTGGAAACACCATATATTTT.

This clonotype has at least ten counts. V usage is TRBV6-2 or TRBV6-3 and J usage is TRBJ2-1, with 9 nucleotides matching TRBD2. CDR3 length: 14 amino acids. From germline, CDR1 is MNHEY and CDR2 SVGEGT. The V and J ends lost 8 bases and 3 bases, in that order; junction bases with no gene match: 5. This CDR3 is CASLRGGRYNEQFF. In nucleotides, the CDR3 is TGTGCCAGCTTGCGGGGGGGCCGCTACAATGAGCAGTTCTTC.

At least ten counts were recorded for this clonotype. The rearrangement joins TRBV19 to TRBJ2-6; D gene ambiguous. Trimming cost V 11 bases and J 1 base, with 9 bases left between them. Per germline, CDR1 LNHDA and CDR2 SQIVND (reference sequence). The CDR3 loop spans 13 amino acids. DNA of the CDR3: TGTGCCGGAGCCGTTTCTGGGGCCAACGTCCTGACTTTC. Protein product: CAGAVSGANVLTF.

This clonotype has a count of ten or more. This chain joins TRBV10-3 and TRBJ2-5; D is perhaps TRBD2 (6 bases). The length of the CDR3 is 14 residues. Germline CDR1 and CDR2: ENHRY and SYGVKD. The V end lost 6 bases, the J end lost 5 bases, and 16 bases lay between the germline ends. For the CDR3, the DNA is TGTGCCATCAGCTTGGGACTCTCTGGTGAGACCCAGTACTTC. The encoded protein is CAISLGLSGETQYF.